The 16 T cell receptor beta chains given below trace back to one sample, sequenced in a study of blood T cell repertoires in COVID-19. TCRdb's copy holds only in-frame clones and misses some; the assay was immunoSEQ multiplex PCR. Here the sample spans nearly 70,000 clones, about 91% being singletons. The specimen sequenced was peripheral blood. The receptors stem from a woman aged 70-85 years with acute or convalescent COVID-19.

The rearrangement uses TRBV4-1 and TRBJ1-1; D remains ambiguous. The CDR3 runs to 13 residues. V lost 1 base to trimming and J lost 5 bases, with 8 bases between them. Germline CDR1 reads MGHRA; CDR2 reads YSYEKL. The CDR3 bases are TGCGCCAGCAGCCAAGTCCCGGGGACTGAAGCTTTCTTT. Its translation: CASSQVPGTEAFF.

This rearrangement joins TRBV7-3 to TRBJ2-1; TRBD2 aligns across 11 bases. The germline gives CDR1 SGHTA, CDR2 FQGTGA. V shed 6 bases, J shed 6 bases, and the junction held 7 bases outside the gene matches. CDR3 length equals 15 residues. The CDR3 is CASRSTSGTLNEQFF. The CDR3 DNA reads TGTGCCAGCAGGTCGACTAGCGGGACTCTCAATGAGCAGTTCTTC. Supplemented by reference TRBV7-3 and TRBJ2-1, the full variable domain reads GAGVSQTPSNKVTEKGKYVELRCDPISGHTALYWYRQSLGQGPEFLIYFQGTGAADDSGLPNDRFFAVRPEGSVSTLKIQRTERGDSAVYLCASRSTSGTLNEQFFGPGTRLTVL.

The chain employs TRBV28 and TRBJ1-1, with D maybe TRBD1 (5 bases). Germline V gene data show CDR1 as MDHEN and CDR2 as SYDVKM. V lost 1 base and J lost 0, with 9 bases in between. The CDR3 is 15 residues long. CDR3 DNA: TGTGCCAGCAGTTTATTATACAGGTTGAACACTGAAGCTTTCTTT. Its translation: CASSLLYRLNTEAFF.

The chain is built from TRBV7-8 and TRBJ2-3; D gene ambiguous. V was cut by 3 bases and J by 5 bases, with 3 bases left in between. The CDR3 consists of 11 residues. In germline, CDR1 is SGHVS, CDR2 FQNEAQ. DNA of the CDR3: TGTGCCAGCAGCTTCGGAGATACGCAGTATTTT. This codes for CASSFGDTQYF.

This chain links TRBV4-3 with TRBJ2-2; the match to TRBD2 covers 15 bases. Unmatched junction bases numbered 8, after V lost 5 bases and J lost 4 bases. Germline CDR1 and CDR2: LGHNA and YSLEER. The CDR3 runs 18 residues. The CDR3 nucleotides read TGCGCCAGCAGCAGATCGGGACTAGCGGGGGGCGGCACCGGGGAGCTGTTTTTT. It encodes CASSRSGLAGGGTGELFF.

DNA for the CDR3: TGCGCCAGCAGCTTAGGACTAGCGGGGGGCAATGAGCAGTTCTTC. This sequence encodes CASSLGLAGGNEQFF. The genes are TRBV5-1 and TRBJ2-1; TRBD2 agrees at 14 bases. The CDR3 has 15 residues. V was pared by 2 bases and J by 6 bases, with 1 base of the junction left unmatched. Germline V CDR1 and CDR2: SGHRS, YFSETQ.

The chain links TRBV6-5 to TRBJ1-4, with 8 bases lining up with TRBD1. The J segment lost 7 bases and the V segment lost 6 bases, leaving 7 bases of the junction unmatched. There are 14 residues in the CDR3. Germline CDR1 reads MNHEY; CDR2 reads SVGAGI. The CDR3 region is CASREDRAGEKLFF. The CDR3 coding sequence is TGTGCCAGCAGGGAGGACAGGGCTGGTGAAAAACTGTTTTTT.

The V gene is TRBV2, the J gene TRBJ1-5, with D uncertain. With 7 bases removed from V and 6 bases from J, the gap between germline ends came to 13 bases. The CDR3 has 13 amino acids. From germline, CDR1 is SNHLY and CDR2 FYNNEI. CDR3 residues: CASISGVGQPQHF. DNA of the CDR3: TGTGCCAGCATATCGGGAGTGGGTCAGCCCCAGCATTTT.

This clone was detected only a few times. The chain carries TRBV27 and TRBJ2-1, with 8 positions matching TRBD2. The V segment lost 6 bases and the J segment 5 bases; nucleotides outside the gene matches: 6. CDR1 is MNHEY, CDR2 SMNVEV, per germline (reference sequence). This CDR3 spans 14 amino acids. CDR3 sequence: CASSSGGPHNEQFF. The DNA for the CDR3 is TGTGCCAGCAGCTCGGGGGGGCCCCACAATGAGCAGTTCTTC.

The genes are TRBV30 and TRBJ1-2; D might be TRBD1 (5 bases). Trimming pared 0 bases from V and 7 bases from J, leaving 15 bases between. The CDR3 is 14 amino acids. The V gene's germline CDR1 is GTSNPN and CDR2 SVGIG (reference sequence). This CDR3 reads CAWSVMGPLTGYTF. The CDR3 DNA reads as TGTGCCTGGAGTGTAATGGGGCCTCTAACTGGCTACACCTTC. The whole variable domain, filled in from reference TRBV30 and TRBJ1-2, reads SQTIHQWPATLVQPVGSPLSLECTVEGTSNPNLYWYRQAAGRGLQLLFYSVGIGQISSEVPQNLSASRPQDRQFILSSKKLLLSDSGFYLCAWSVMGPLTGYTFGSGTRLTVV.

V is TRBV11-2 and J is TRBJ1-3; 7 nucleotides line up with TRBD1. The germline CDR1 and CDR2 sequences are SGHAT and FQNNGV. After removal of 4 bases from V and 0 bases from J, the junction contained 9 bases not matched to a gene. CDR3 size: 17 residues. CDR3 sequence: CASSSRQGGISGNTIYF. DNA for the CDR3: TGTGCCAGCAGCTCCCGACAGGGAGGAATCTCTGGAAACACCATATATTTT.

This CDR3 is CASRAPGSRLDGYTF. CDR3 bases: TGCGCCAGCAGGGCACCGGGATCACGGCTTGATGGCTACACCTTC. The chain couples TRBV4-1 to TRBJ1-2, with D unresolved. In germline, CDR1 is MGHRA, CDR2 YSYEKL. The CDR3 is 15 residues long. V lost 6 bases to trimming and J lost 6 bases, with 20 bases between them.

This chain uses TRBV11-2 with TRBJ1-1; a weak D match, TRBD1 (6 bases). The CDR3 consists of 14 residues. V lost 5 bases and J 0 bases, leaving 10 bases between the germline ends. Germline V gives CDR1 SGHAT, CDR2 FQNNGV. The CDR3 reads CASSTGRMNTEAFF. The CDR3 DNA reads TGTGCCAGCAGCACAGGGCGGATGAACACTGAAGCTTTCTTT. Full variable domain (remainder filled in from reference TRBV11-2 and TRBJ1-1): EAGVAQSPRYKIIEKRQSVAFWCNPISGHATLYWYQQILGQGPKLLIQFQNNGVVDDSQLPKDRFSAERLKGVDSTLKIQPAKLEDSAVYLCASSTGRMNTEAFFGQGTRLTVV.

The chain carries TRBV7-6 and TRBJ1-6; D perhaps matches TRBD1 (6 bases). The V gene's germline CDR1 is SGHVS and CDR2 FNYEAQ. The CDR3 extends over 18 amino acids. V was trimmed by 1 base and J by 0 bases, leaving 13 bases between them. Here the CDR3 DNA reads TGTGCCAGCAGCTTAGAGGGACAACCGAGCTCCTATAATTCACCCCTCCACTTT. Protein product: CASSLEGQPSSYNSPLHF.

This clone was recorded only once. The genes are TRBV5-1 and TRBJ2-2, with 14 bases matching TRBD2. Germline V gene sequence: CDR1 SGHRS, CDR2 YFSETQ. The CDR3 runs 15 residues. J was trimmed by 8 bases and V by 4 bases; bases with no gene match: 4. CDR3: CASSPGLAGEGELFF. CDR3 nucleotides: TGCGCCAGCAGCCCGGGACTAGCGGGAGAGGGGGAGCTGTTTTTT.

The chain combines TRBV6-6 with TRBJ1-2; 10 bases map to TRBD1. Trimming at V came to 0 bases and at J to 5 bases, leaving 3 bases not matched to a gene. This CDR3 comprises 15 residues. The germline gives CDR1 MNHNY, CDR2 SVGAGI (reference sequence). The CDR3 DNA is TGTGCCAGCAGTTACTCGTCGGACAGGGGGTATGGCTACACCTTC. Translating it yields CASSYSSDRGYGYTF.